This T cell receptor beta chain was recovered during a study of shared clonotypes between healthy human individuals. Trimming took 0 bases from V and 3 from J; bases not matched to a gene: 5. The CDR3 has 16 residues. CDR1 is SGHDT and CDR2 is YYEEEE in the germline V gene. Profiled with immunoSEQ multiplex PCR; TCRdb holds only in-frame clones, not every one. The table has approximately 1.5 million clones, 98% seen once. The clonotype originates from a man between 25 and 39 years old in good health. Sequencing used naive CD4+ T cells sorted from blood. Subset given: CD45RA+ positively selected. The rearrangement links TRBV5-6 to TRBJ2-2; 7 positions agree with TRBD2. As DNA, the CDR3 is TGTGCCAGCAGCTTGGTCCGTGGGGGGGACACCGGGGAGCTGTTTTTT. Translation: CASSLVRGGDTGELFF.